The present entry profiles one TCR beta chain with its context. TCRdb reprocessed the 5' RACE reads, with one entry per CDR3 protein and no DNA. The sample data list 400,000 or so distinct CDR3 sequences. The germline V gene encodes CDR1 SEHNR and CDR2 FQNEAQ (reference sequence). The CDR3 loop spans 16 amino acids. The data stem from a study of monozygotic twins with inflammatory bowel disease. The gene calls are TRBV7-9 and TRBJ2-1. The sample consisted of blood. The receptor was isolated from a human donor with ulcerative colitis or Crohn's disease, or a healthy co-twin of an affected twin (not recorded which). CDR3 residues: CASSLGVGVRSNEQFF.